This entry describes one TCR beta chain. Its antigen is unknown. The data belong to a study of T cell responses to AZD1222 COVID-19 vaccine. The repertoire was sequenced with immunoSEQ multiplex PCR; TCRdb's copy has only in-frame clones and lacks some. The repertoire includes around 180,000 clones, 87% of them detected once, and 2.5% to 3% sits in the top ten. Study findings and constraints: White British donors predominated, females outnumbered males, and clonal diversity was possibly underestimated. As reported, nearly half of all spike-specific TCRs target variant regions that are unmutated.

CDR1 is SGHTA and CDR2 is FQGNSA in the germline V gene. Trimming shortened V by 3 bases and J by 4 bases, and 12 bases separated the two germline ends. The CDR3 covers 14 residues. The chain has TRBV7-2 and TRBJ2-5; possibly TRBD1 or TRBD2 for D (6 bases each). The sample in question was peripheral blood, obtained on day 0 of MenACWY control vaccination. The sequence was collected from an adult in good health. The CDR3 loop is CASSFQQGGETQYF. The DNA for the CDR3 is TGTGCCAGCAGCTTCCAACAGGGAGGAGAGACCCAGTACTTC.